This T cell receptor (beta chain) was found in a study of cytomegalovirus exposure and HLA in healthy donors. Findings of the study overall: Later, TCR association rates were found to vary by HLA locus, highest for DRB1 and lowest for HLA-C.

The study ran its PCR with 60 Vbeta and 13 Jbeta primers. The data were produced by immunoSEQ multiplex PCR, yet TCRdb's version contains in-frame clones alone and is incomplete. The profile shows 95,000 or so clones, approximately 80% of them singletons. About this clone: What it binds is unknown.

Germline V gene lookup returns CDR1 KGHSH and CDR2 LQKENI. This CDR3 spans 15 amino acids. V was shortened by 3 bases and J by 5 bases, with 16 bases between the two germline ends. The sequencing sample was made of PBMCs. The chain is built from TRBV18 and TRBJ1-1; a weak D match, TRBD1 (6 bases). The source is a woman aged 70 to 79 in good health and CMV-seropositive. The CDR3 sequence is CASSPGGQRRTEAFF. CDR3 nucleotides: TGTGCCAGCTCACCCGGGGGGCAAAGGAGGACTGAAGCTTTCTTT.